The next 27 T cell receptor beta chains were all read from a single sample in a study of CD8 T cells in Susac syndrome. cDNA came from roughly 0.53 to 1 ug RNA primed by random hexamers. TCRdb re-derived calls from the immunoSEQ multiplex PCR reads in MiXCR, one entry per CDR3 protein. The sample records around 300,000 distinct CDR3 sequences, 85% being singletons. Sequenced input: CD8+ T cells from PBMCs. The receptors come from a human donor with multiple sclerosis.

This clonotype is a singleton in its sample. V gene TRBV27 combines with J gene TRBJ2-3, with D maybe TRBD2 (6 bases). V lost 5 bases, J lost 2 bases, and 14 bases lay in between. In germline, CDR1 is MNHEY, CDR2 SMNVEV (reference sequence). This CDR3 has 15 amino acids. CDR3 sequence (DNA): TGTGCCAGCAGTCCGTTGGCGGGGACCACAGATACGCAGTATTTT. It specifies CASSPLAGTTDTQYF.

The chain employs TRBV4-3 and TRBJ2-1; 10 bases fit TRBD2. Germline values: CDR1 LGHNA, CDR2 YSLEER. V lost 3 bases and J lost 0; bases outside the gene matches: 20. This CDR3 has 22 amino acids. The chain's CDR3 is CASSHLLPGLANYFSSYNEQFF. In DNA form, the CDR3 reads TGCGCCAGCAGCCATCTACTACCGGGACTAGCGAATTACTTTAGCTCCTACAATGAGCAGTTCTTC.

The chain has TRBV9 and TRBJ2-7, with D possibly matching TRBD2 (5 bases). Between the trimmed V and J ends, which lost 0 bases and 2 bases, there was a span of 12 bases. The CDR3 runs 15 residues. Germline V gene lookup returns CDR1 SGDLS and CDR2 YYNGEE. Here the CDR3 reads CASSVEVGVTYEQYF. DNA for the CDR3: TGTGCCAGCAGCGTAGAGGTGGGAGTCACCTACGAGCAGTACTTC.

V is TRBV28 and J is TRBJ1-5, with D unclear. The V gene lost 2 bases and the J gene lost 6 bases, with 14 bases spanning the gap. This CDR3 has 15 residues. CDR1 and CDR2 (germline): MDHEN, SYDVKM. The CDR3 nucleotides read TGTGCCAGCAGTTTAATTCCGAGTAGCCGTCAGCCCCAGCATTTT. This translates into CASSLIPSSRQPQHF.

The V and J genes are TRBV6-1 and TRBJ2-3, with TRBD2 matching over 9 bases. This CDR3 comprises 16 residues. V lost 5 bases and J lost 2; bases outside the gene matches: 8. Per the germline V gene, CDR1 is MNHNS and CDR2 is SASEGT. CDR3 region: CASSPLRLAVTDTQYF. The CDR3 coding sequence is TGTGCCAGCAGTCCCCTGAGACTAGCGGTCACAGATACGCAGTATTTT.

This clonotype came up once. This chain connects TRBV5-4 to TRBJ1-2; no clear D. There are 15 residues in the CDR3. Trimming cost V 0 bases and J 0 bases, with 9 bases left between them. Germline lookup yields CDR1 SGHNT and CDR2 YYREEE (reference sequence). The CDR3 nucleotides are TGTGCCAGCAGCTTGGGTCGGGGAACTAACTATGGCTACACCTTC. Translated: CASSLGRGTNYGYTF.

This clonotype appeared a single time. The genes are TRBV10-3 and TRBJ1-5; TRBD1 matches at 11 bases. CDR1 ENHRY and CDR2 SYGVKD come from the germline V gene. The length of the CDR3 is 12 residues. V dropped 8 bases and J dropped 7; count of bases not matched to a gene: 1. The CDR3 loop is CAIGTGGQPQHF. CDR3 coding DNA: TGTGCCATCGGGACAGGGGGACAGCCCCAGCATTTT.

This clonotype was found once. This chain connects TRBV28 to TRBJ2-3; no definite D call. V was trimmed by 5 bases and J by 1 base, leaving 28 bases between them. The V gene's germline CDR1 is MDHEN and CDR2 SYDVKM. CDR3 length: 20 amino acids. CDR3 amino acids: CASSEISSDYVSPGTDTQYF. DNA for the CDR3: TGTGCCAGCAGTGAAATCTCCTCGGATTACGTTTCTCCTGGCACAGATACGCAGTATTTT.

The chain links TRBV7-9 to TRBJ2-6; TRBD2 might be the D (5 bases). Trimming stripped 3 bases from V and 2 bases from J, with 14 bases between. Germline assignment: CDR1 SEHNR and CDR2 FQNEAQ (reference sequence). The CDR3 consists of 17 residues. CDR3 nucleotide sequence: TGTGCCAGCAGCTTTTCGCGGGCGTCCCCTGGGGCCAACGTCCTGACTTTC. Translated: CASSFSRASPGANVLTF.

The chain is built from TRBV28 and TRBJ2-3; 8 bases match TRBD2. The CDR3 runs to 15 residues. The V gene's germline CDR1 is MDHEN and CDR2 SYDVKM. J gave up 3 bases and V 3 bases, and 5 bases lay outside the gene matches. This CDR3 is CASSFERGGTDTQYF. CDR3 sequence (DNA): TGTGCCAGCAGTTTTGAACGCGGGGGGACAGATACGCAGTATTTT.

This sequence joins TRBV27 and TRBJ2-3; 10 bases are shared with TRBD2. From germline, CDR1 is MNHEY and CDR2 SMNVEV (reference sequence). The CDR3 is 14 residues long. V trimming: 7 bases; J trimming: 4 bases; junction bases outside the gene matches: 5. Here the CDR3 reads CASTGLATSDTQYF. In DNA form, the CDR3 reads TGTGCCAGCACGGGACTAGCGACATCAGATACGCAGTATTTT.

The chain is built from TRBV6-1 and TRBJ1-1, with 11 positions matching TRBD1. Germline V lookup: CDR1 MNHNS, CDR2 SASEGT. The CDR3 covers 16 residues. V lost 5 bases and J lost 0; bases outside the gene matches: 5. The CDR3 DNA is TGTGCCAGCAGTCCGGGACAGGGGGGATTGAACACTGAAGCTTTCTTT. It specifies CASSPGQGGLNTEAFF.

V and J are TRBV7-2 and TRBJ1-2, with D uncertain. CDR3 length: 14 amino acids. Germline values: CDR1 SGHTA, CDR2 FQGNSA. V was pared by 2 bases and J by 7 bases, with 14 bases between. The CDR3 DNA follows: TGTGCCAGCAGCTTAAGTTCCGCATTGCTTGGCTACACCTTC. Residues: CASSLSSALLGYTF.

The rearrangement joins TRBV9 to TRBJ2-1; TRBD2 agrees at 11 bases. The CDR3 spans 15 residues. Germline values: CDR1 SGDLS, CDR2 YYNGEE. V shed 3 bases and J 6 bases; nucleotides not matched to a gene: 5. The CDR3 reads CASSASGRTGNEQFF. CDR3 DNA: TGTGCCAGCAGCGCTAGCGGGAGGACGGGCAATGAGCAGTTCTTC. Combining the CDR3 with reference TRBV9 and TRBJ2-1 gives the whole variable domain DSGVTQTPKHLITATGQRVTLRCSPRSGDLSVYWYQQSLDQGLQFLIQYYNGEERAKGNILERFSAQQFPDLHSELNLSSLELGDSALYFCASSASGRTGNEQFFGPGTRLTVL.

CDR3 DNA sequence: TGTGCCAGCAGCGTAGAGGAGCAGAGTTACAATGAGCAGTTCTTC. Translation gives CASSVEEQSYNEQFF. The V and J genes are TRBV9 and TRBJ2-1, with D uncertain. CDR1 is SGDLS and CDR2 is YYNGEE in the germline V gene. V lost 0 bases and J lost 4, with 11 bases in between. The CDR3 totals 15 residues.

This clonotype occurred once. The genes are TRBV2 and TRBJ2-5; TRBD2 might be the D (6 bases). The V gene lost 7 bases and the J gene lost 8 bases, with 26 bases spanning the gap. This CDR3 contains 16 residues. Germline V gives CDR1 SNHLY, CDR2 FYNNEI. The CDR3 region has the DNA TGTGCCAGCACCGGACTATTGTTAAAGGGCAAGAGAACCCAGTACTTC. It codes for CASTGLLLKGKRTQYF.

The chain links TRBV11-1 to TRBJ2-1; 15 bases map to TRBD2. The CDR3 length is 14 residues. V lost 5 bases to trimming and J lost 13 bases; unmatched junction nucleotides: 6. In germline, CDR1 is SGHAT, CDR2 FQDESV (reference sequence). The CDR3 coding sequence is TGTGCCAGCAGCGAGGGACTAGCGGGAGGCGGCCAGTTCTTC. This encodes CASSEGLAGGGQFF.

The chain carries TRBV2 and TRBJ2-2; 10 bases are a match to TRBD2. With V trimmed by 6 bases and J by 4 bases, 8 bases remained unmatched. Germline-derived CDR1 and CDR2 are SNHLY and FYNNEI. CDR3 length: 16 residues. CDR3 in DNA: TGTGCCAGCAGAACTATAGCGGGAGGAGCCACCGGGGAGCTGTTTTTT. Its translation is CASRTIAGGATGELFF.

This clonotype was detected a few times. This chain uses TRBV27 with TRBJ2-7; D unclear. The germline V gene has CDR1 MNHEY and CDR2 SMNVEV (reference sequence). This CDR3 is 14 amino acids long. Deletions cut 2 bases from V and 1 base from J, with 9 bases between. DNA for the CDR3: TGTGCCAGCAGTTTAGGGCCGGTTTCCTACGAGCAGTACTTC. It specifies CASSLGPVSYEQYF.

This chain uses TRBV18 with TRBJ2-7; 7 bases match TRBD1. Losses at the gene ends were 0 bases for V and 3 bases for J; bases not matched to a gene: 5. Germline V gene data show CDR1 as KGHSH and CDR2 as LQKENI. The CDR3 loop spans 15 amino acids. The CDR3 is CASSPPGTAYYEQYF. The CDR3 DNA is TGTGCCAGCTCACCACCGGGGACAGCTTACTACGAGCAGTACTTC.

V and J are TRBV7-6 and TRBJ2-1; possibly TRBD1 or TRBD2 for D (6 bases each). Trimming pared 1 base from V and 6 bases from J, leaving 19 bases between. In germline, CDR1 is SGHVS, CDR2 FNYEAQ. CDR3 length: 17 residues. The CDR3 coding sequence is TGTGCCAGCAGCTTAGAGAGTGTAGGGGGAGGAAGCAATGAGCAGTTCTTC. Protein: CASSLESVGGGSNEQFF.

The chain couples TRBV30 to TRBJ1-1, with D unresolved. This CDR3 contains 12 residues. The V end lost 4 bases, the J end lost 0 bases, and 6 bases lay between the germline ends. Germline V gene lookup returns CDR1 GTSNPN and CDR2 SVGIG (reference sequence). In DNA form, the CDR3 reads TGTGCCTGGAACTATATGAACACTGAAGCTTTCTTT. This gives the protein CAWNYMNTEAFF.

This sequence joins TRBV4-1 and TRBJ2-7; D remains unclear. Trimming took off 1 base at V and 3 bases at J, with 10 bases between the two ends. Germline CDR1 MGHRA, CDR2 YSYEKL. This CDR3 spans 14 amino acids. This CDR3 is CASSQGHPGYEQYF. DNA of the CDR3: TGCGCCAGCAGCCAAGGTCACCCGGGCTACGAGCAGTACTTC.

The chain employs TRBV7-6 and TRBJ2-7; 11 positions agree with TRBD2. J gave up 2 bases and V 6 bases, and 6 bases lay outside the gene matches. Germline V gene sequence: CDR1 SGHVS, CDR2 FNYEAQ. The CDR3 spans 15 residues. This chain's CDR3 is CASSPTSGMTYEQYF. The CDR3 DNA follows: TGTGCCAGCAGTCCGACTAGCGGGATGACCTACGAGCAGTACTTC.

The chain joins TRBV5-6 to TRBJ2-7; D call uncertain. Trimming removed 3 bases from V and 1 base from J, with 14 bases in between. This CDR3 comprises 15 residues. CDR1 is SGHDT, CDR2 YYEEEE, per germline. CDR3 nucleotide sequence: TGTGCCAGCAGCTCCGGCGTACTTACTTCCTACGAGCAGTACTTC. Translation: CASSSGVLTSYEQYF. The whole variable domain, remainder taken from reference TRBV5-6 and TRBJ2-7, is DAGVTQSPTHLIKTRGQQVTLRCSPKSGHDTVSWYQQALGQGPQFIFQYYEEEERQRGNFPDRFSGHQFPNYSSELNVNALLLGDSALYLCASSSGVLTSYEQYFGPGTRLTVT.

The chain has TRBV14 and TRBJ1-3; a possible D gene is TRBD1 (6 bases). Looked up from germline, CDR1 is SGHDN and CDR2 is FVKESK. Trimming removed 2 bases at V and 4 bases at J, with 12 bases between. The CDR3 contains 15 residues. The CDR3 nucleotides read TGTGCCAGCAGCCAAAGAACAGGGAGGGGAAACACCATATATTTT. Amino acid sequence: CASSQRTGRGNTIYF.

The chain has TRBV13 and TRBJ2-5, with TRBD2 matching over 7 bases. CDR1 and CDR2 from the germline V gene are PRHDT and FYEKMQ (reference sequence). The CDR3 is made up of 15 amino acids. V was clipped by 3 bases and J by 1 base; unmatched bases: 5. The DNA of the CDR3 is TGTGCCAGCAGCTTGGCGGGAGAGATCCAAGAGACCCAGTACTTC. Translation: CASSLAGEIQETQYF.